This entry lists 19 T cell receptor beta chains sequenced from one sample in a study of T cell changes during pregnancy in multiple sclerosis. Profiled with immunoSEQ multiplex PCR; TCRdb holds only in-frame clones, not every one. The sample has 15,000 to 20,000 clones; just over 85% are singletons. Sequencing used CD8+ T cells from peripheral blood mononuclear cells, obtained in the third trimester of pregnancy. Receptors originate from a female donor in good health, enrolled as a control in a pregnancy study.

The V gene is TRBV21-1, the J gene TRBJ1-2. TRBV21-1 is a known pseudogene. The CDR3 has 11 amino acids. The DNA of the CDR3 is TGTGCCAGCGGGGGGAACTATGGCTACACCTTC. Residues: CASGGNYGYTF.

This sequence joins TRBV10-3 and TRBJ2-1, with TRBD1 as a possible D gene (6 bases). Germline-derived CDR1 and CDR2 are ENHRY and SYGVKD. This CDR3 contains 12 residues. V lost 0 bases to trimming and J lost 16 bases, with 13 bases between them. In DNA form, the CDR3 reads TGTGCCATCAGTGAGTCAGACAGGCTTCAATTCTTC. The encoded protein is CAISESDRLQFF.

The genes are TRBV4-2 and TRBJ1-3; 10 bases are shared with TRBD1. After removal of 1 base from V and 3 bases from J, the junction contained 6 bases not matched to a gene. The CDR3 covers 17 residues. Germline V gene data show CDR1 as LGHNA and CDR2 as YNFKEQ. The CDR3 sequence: CASSQAPGTGDGNTIYF. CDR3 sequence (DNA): TGTGCCAGCAGCCAAGCACCGGGGACAGGGGATGGAAACACCATATATTTT.

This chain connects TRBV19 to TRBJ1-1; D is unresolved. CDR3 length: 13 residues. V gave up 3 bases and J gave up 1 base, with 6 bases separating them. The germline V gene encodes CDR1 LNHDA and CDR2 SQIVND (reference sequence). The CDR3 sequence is CASSMGRNTEAFF. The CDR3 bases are TGTGCCAGTAGTATGGGCAGGAACACTGAAGCTTTCTTT.

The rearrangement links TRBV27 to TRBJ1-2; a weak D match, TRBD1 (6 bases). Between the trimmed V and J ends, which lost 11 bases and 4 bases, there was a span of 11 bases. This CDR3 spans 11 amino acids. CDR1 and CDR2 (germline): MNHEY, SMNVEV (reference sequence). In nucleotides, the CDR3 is TGTGCCTCCTCGACAGGCTATGGCTACACCTTC. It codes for CASSTGYGYTF.

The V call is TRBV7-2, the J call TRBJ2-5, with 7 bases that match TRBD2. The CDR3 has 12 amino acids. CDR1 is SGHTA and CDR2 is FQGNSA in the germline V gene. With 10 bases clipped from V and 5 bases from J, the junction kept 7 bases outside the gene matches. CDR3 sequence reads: CATGRAGETQYF. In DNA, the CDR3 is TGTGCCACTGGGAGGGCAGGGGAGACCCAGTACTTC.

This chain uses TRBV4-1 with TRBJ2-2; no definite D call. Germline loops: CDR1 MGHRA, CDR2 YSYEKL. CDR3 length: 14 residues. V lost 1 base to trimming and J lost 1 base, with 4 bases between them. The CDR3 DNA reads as TGCGCCAGCAGCCAAGGACAGAACACCGGGGAGCTGTTTTTT. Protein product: CASSQGQNTGELFF.

The CDR3 bases are TGTGCCAGCAGCCGCGATACGGACGAGCAGTACTTC. Protein sequence: CASSRDTDEQYF. This sequence joins TRBV9 and TRBJ2-7, with unresolved D. This CDR3 has 12 amino acids. V lost 4 bases to trimming and J lost 5 bases, with 10 bases between them. Germline loops: CDR1 SGDLS, CDR2 YYNGEE.

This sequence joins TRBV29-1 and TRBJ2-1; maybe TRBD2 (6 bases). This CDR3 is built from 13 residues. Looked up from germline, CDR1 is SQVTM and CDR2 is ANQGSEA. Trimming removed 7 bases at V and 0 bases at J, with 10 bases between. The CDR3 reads CSAGVSSYNEQFF. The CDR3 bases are TGCAGCGCGGGGGTTAGCTCCTACAATGAGCAGTTCTTC.

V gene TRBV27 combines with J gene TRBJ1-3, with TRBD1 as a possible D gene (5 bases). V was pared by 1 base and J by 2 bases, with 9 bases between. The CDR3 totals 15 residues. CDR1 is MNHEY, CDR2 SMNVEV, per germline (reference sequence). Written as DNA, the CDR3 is TGTGCCAGCAGTTTATACCAGGGTGCTGGAAACACCATATATTTT. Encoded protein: CASSLYQGAGNTIYF.

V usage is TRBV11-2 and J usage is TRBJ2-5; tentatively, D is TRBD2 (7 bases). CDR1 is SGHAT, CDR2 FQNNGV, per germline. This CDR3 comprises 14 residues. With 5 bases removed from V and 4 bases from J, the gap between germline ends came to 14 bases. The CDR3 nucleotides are TGTGCCAGCAGCCGGCTGGGAGGGGGAGAGACCCAGTACTTC. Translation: CASSRLGGGETQYF.

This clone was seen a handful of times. Here the CDR3 DNA reads TGCGCCAGCAGCCAAGATACCGGACAGGATTTGCCCTACACCTTC. This encodes CASSQDTGQDLPYTF. The rearrangement joins TRBV4-1 to TRBJ1-2, with 7 bases fitting TRBD1. CDR3 length equals 15 residues. The V gene's germline CDR1 is MGHRA and CDR2 YSYEKL. Germline trimming cut 0 bases from V and 10 bases from J; bases unmatched to any gene: 11.

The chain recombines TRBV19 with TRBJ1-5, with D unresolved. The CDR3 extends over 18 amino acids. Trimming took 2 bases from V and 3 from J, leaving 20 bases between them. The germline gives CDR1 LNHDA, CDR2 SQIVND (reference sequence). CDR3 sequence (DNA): TGTGCCAGTAGTATATTAGGGAGTGAAACTCCCCTCAATCAGCCCCAGCATTTT. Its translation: CASSILGSETPLNQPQHF. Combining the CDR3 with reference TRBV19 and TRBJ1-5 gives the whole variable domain DGGITQSPKYLFRKEGQNVTLSCEQNLNHDAMYWYRQDPGQGLRLIYYSQIVNDFQKGDIAEGYSVSREKKESFPLTVTSAQKNPTAFYLCASSILGSETPLNQPQHFGDGTRLSIL.

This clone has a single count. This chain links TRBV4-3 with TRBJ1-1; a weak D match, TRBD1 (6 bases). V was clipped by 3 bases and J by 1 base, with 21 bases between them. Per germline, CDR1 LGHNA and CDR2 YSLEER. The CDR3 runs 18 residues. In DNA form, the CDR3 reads TGCGCCAGCAGCCACTTCCCGGGGGGGCGGTTGGAGAACACTGAAGCTTTCTTT. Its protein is CASSHFPGGRLENTEAFF.

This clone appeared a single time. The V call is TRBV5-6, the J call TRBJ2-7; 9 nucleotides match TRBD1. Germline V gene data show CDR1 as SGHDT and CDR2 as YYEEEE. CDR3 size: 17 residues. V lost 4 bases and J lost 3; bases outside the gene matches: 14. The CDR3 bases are TGTGCCAGCAGCGGACACCGGGACAGGGACCGGTTCTACGAGCAGTACTTC. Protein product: CASSGHRDRDRFYEQYF. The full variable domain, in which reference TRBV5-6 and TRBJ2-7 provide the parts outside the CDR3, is DAGVTQSPTHLIKTRGQQVTLRCSPKSGHDTVSWYQQALGQGPQFIFQYYEEEERQRGNFPDRFSGHQFPNYSSELNVNALLLGDSALYLCASSGHRDRDRFYEQYFGPGTRLTVT.

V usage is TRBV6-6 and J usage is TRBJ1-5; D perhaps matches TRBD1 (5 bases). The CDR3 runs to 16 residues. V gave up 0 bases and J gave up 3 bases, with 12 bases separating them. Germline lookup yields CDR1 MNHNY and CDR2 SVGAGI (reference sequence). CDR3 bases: TGTGCCAGCAGTTACTCGAGACAGAGTAACAATCAGCCCCAGCATTTT. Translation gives CASSYSRQSNNQPQHF.

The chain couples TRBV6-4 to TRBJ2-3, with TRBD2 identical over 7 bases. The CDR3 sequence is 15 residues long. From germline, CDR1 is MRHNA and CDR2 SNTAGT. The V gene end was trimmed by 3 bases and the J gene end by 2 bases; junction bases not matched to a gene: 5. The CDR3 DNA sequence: TGTGCCAGCAGTGAAATGGCGGGGGACACAGATACGCAGTATTTT. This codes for CASSEMAGDTDTQYF.

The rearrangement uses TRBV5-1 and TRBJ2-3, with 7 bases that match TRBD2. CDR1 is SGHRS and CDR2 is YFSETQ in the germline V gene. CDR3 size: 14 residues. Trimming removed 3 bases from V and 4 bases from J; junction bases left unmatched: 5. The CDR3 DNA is TGCGCCAGCAGCTGGAGGGAGGGCCCAGATACGCAGTATTTT. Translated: CASSWREGPDTQYF.

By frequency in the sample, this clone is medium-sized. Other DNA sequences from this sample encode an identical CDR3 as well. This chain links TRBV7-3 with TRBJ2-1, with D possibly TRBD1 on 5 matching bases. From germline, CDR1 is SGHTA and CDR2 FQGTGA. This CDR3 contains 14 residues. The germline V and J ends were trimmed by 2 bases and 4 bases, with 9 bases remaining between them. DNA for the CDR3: TGTGCCAGCAGCTTAGGGCAGGGTTACAATGAGCAGTTCTTC. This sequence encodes CASSLGQGYNEQFF.